The sequence of this T cell receptor beta chain was determined in a study of PD-1 blockade in classical Hodgkin lymphoma. Each and every patient relapsed after autologous stem cell transplantation, and patients got differing brentuximab vedotin exposure. Data came from immunoSEQ multiplex PCR; TCRdb stores just in-frame clones and leaves some out. The data show fewer than 30,000 clones, with approximately 87% seen just once and 21% held by the top ten. The TCR was taken from a human donor with classical Hodgkin lymphoma. This specimen was peripheral blood mononuclear cells (PBMCs), taken before the second cycle of nivolumab.

The CDR3 protein is CATSTQLGGRAGAQHF. CDR3 nucleotides: TGTGCCACCAGCACCCAACTGGGGGGCCGGGCCGGGGCCCAGCATTTT. V gene TRBV15 combines with J gene TRBJ1-5; weak D call: TRBD1 (6 bases). V dropped 4 bases and J dropped 11 bases, with 24 bases sitting between them. The germline V gene has CDR1 LNHNV and CDR2 YYDKDF (reference sequence). The CDR3 extends over 16 amino acids. The full variable domain, rest sourced from reference TRBV15 and TRBJ1-5, is DAMVIQNPRYQVTQFGKPVTLSCSQTLNHNVMYWYQQKSSQAPKLLFHYYDKDFNNEADTPDNFQSRRPNTSFCFLDIRSPGLGDTAMYLCATSTQLGGRAGAQHFGDGTRLSIL.